The clone carrying this T cell receptor beta chain was picked up a small number of times. Its antigen is as yet unknown. The data stem from a study of OX40 agonist ivuxolimab in advanced cancers. Broader study findings: Nonresponders, in some cases, also had low normalized T-cell clonal expansion.

Profiled with immunoSEQ multiplex PCR; TCRdb holds only in-frame clones, not every one. The sample yields tens of thousands of clones, about 80% seen once. This clonotype originated in an adult with an advanced solid tumor such as melanoma, head and neck, liver or kidney cancer. The sequencing here drew on CD4+ or CD8+ T cells sorted from blood, taken in a trial of the OX40 agonist ivuxolimab.

The CDR3 loop is CASSEVEVNTEAFF. In DNA, the CDR3 is TGTGCCAGCAGTGAGGTCGAAGTAAACACTGAAGCTTTCTTT. The V and J genes are TRBV2 and TRBJ1-1; D gene unclear. Germline V gives CDR1 SNHLY, CDR2 FYNNEI. This CDR3 is built from 14 residues. The germline V and J ends were trimmed by 3 bases and 2 bases, with 10 bases remaining between them.